The rows below give T cell receptor beta chains drawn from one sample of a study of metastatic and nonmetastatic thyroid tumors. With MiXCR, TCRdb reprocessed the PCR reads. This table holds under 15,000 clones, 30% to 35% found once. The sample consisted of tumor tissue. Receptor source: a female donor with papillary thyroid cancer or a benign thyroid nodule (not recorded which). Some clones in this sample may be carry-over from other donors' samples. CDR3s include the opening cysteine and the closing phenylalanine or tryptophan.

j_gene: TRBJ1-2; v_gene: TRBV7-8; CDR3aa: CASRRTGDGYTF
j_gene: TRBJ1-4; v_gene: TRBV20-1; CDR3aa: CSAPSRDSNEKLFF
j_gene: TRBJ2-1; v_gene: TRBV5-4; CDR3aa: CASSLADRNEQFF
j_gene: TRBJ2-7; v_gene: TRBV12-3/TRBV12-4; CDR3aa: CASSPDRGRDLYEQYF
j_gene: TRBJ2-1; v_gene: TRBV27; CDR3aa: CATGLAGDGEQFF
j_gene: TRBJ2-7; v_gene: TRBV27; CDR3aa: CASSPGTIYEQYF
j_gene: TRBJ2-1; v_gene: TRBV20-1; CDR3aa: CIARPTGHYNEQFF
j_gene: TRBJ1-2; v_gene: TRBV10-3; CDR3aa: CAISDDGGHGYTF
j_gene: TRBJ1-4; v_gene: TRBV7-8; CDR3aa: CASSLGRGWATNEKLFF
j_gene: TRBJ2-5; v_gene: TRBV7-9; CDR3aa: CASSVNAERTHYF
j_gene: TRBJ2-1; v_gene: TRBV19; CDR3aa: CASSIRREGRNEQFF
j_gene: TRBJ1-2; v_gene: TRBV10-3; CDR3aa: CAIGKPNSYGYTF
j_gene: TRBJ1-5; v_gene: TRBV18; CDR3aa: CATQRGRDQPQHF
j_gene: TRBJ2-7; v_gene: TRBV15; CDR3aa: CATRSGVAGVYEQYF